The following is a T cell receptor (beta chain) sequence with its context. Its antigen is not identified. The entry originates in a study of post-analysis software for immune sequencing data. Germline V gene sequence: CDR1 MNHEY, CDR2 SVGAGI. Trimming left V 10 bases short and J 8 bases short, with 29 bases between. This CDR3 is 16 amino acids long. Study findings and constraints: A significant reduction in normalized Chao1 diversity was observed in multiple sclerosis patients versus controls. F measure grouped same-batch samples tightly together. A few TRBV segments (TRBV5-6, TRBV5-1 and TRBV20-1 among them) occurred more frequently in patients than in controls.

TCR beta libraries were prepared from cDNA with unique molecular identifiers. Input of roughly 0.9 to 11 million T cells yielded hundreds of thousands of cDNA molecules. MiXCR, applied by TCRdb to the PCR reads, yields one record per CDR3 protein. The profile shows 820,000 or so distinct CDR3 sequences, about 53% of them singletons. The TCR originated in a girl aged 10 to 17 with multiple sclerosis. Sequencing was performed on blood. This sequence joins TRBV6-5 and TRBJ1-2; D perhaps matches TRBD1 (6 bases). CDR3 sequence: CATVEGPGGRVRGYTF. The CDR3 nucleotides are TGTGCCACCGTTGAGGGCCCTGGGGGCCGCGTTAGGGGCTACACCTTC.